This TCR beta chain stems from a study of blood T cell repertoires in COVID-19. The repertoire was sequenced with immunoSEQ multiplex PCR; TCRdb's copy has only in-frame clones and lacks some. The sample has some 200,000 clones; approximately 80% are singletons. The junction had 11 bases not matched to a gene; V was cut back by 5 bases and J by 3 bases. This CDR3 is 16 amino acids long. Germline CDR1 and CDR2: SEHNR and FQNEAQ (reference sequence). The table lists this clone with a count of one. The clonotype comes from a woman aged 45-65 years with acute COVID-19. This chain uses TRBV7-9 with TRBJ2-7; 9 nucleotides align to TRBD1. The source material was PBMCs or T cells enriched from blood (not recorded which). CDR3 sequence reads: CASSQMSTGGSYEQYF. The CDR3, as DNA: TGTGCCAGCAGCCAGATGTCAACAGGGGGCAGCTACGAGCAGTACTTC.